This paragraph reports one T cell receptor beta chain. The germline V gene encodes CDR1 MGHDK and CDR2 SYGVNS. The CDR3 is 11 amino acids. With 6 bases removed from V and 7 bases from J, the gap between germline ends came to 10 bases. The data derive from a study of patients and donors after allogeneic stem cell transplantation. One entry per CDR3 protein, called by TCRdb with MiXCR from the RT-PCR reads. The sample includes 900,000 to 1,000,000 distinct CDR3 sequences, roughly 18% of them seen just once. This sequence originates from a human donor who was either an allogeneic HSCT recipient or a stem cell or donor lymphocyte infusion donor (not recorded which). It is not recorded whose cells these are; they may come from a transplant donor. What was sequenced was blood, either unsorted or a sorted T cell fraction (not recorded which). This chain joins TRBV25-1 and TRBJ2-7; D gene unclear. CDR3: CASSRLSEQYF. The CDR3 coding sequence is TGTGCCAGCAGCCGCCTAAGTGAGCAGTACTTC.